The 2 T cell receptor beta chains in this list originate from one sample, sequenced in a study of patients and donors after allogeneic stem cell transplantation. TCRdb called the RT-PCR reads again in MiXCR, with one record for every CDR3 protein. The sample holds about 28,000 distinct CDR3 sequences, nearly 7% seen once. The sample consisted of blood, either unsorted or a sorted T cell fraction (not recorded which). These receptors were collected from a human donor who was either an allogeneic HSCT recipient or a stem cell or donor lymphocyte infusion donor (not recorded which). It is not recorded whose cells these are; they may come from a transplant donor.

The V gene is TRBV27, the J gene TRBJ2-4; 7 positions agree with TRBD2. V lost 3 bases, J lost 2 bases, and 4 bases stayed unmatched. The CDR3 covers 15 residues. From germline, CDR1 is MNHEY and CDR2 SMNVEV (reference sequence). CDR3 DNA: TGTGCCAGCAGTTTGACTAGCACCACCAAAAACATTCAGTACTTC. This translates into CASSLTSTTKNIQYF.

This clonotype was seen a handful of times. This chain links TRBV24-1 with TRBJ2-1; 10 bases match TRBD2. V was pared by 4 bases and J by 4 bases, with 6 bases of the junction left unmatched. Germline V gene lookup returns CDR1 KGHDR and CDR2 SFDVKD. CDR3 length equals 16 residues. In DNA form, the CDR3 reads TGTGCCACCAGTGAGCCTAGCGGGAGTTGGTACAATGAGCAGTTCTTC. Its protein product is CATSEPSGSWYNEQFF.